The 26 T cell receptor beta chains listed next were all sequenced from one sample in a study of CD8+ T cells in alopecia areata. Treatment: oral pan-JAK inhibitor, 5-10 mg twice daily. Extracted from the samples, RNA was reverse transcribed into cDNA to serve as the sequencing template. TCRdb's copy holds only in-frame clones and misses some; the assay was immunoSEQ multiplex PCR. Here the sample spans roughly 200,000 clones, 53% being singletons. The specimen comprised CD8+ T cells sorted from blood, sampled at week 24, from a patient treated with tofacitinib. The receptors derive from a human donor with alopecia areata.

This clone was counted a few times. The V call is TRBV2, the J call TRBJ1-2, with 8 positions matching TRBD1. Trimming at V came to 9 bases and at J to 3 bases, leaving 9 bases not matched to a gene. From germline, CDR1 is SNHLY and CDR2 FYNNEI. The CDR3 runs to 14 residues. CDR3 nucleotides: TGTGCCAGAAGCCTCACGACAGGGGACTATGGCTACACCTTC. It translates to CARSLTTGDYGYTF.

This clone was detected a few times. V is TRBV14 and J is TRBJ2-1, with a weak D call TRBD2 (6 bases). V was pared by 6 bases and J by 9 bases, with 15 bases between. This CDR3 region has 13 residues. CDR1 is SGHDN, CDR2 FVKESK, per germline. CDR3 nucleotides: TGTGCCAGCAGTGAGACTAGTTGGGGTGAGCAGTTCTTC. This encodes CASSETSWGEQFF.

This clone appeared a few times. This sequence joins TRBV7-6 and TRBJ1-5; 7 nucleotides align to TRBD1. The CDR3 extends over 16 amino acids. The ends lost 5 bases at V and 0 bases at J; junction bases unmatched: 7. Germline CDR1 and CDR2: SGHVS and FNYEAQ. The CDR3 DNA follows: TGTGCCAGCAGCCCTGGGACAGTCTATAGCAATCAGCCCCAGCATTTT. Protein: CASSPGTVYSNQPQHF.

Regarding this clone: Other nucleotide sequences from this sample produce the same CDR3. As DNA, the CDR3 is TGCAGCGTTGTGGGACAGGGGGCCAACTATGGCTACACCTTC. It yields the protein CSVVGQGANYGYTF. The J gene is TRBJ1-2, the V gene TRBV29-1, with 12 bases fitting TRBD1. Germline values: CDR1 SQVTM, CDR2 ANQGSEA. J gave up 2 bases and V 4 bases, and 2 bases lay outside the gene matches. This CDR3 contains 14 residues.

V usage is TRBV25-1 and J usage is TRBJ2-5; D is uncertain. CDR1 is MGHDK and CDR2 is SYGVNS in the germline V gene. Trimming cost V 4 bases and J 1 base, with 7 bases left between them. The CDR3 consists of 13 residues. CDR3 sequence: CASSARIQETQYF. CDR3 sequence (DNA): TGTGCCAGCAGTGCCCGAATCCAAGAGACCCAGTACTTC.

The chain links TRBV7-9 to TRBJ1-2; tentatively, D is TRBD1 (5 bases). V lost 8 bases to trimming and J lost 4 bases, with 14 bases between them. CDR1 is SEHNR, CDR2 FQNEAQ, per germline (reference sequence). The CDR3 covers 13 residues. Here the CDR3 DNA reads TGTGCCAGCGGGGAGGGACGGTTCTATGGCTACACCTTC. The encoded protein is CASGEGRFYGYTF.

This rearrangement joins TRBV27 to TRBJ1-1; no clear D. Trimming left V 4 bases short and J 2 bases short, with 8 bases between. This CDR3 comprises 13 residues. CDR1 and CDR2 (germline): MNHEY, SMNVEV (reference sequence). CDR3 DNA: TGTGCCAGCAGTTGGTATGGAAACACTGAAGCTTTCTTT. Translated, it gives CASSWYGNTEAFF.

The V and J genes are TRBV19 and TRBJ2-7; D is perhaps TRBD2 (7 bases). V lost 4 bases and J 5 bases, leaving 12 bases between the germline ends. Germline-derived CDR1 and CDR2 are LNHDA and SQIVND (reference sequence). This CDR3 contains 13 residues. CDR3 residues: CASSKTGRDEQYF. In DNA form, the CDR3 reads TGTGCCAGTAGTAAAACAGGGAGGGACGAGCAGTACTTC. Full variable domain (remainder filled in from reference TRBV19 and TRBJ2-7): DGGITQSPKYLFRKEGQNVTLSCEQNLNHDAMYWYRQDPGQGLRLIYYSQIVNDFQKGDIAEGYSVSREKKESFPLTVTSAQKNPTAFYLCASSKTGRDEQYFGPGTRLTVT.

This clone appeared once. J is TRBJ1-2 and V is TRBV2; tentative D call: TRBD1 (5 bases). The V gene lost 4 bases and the J gene lost 8 bases, with 11 bases spanning the gap. The CDR3 covers 12 residues. The germline CDR1 and CDR2 sequences are SNHLY and FYNNEI. CDR3 in amino acids: CASSGGRQGYTF. As DNA, the CDR3 is TGTGCCAGCAGTGGGGGGAGACAAGGCTACACCTTC.

The gene calls are TRBV10-3 and TRBJ2-7; possibly TRBD1 for D (6 bases). Germline loops: CDR1 ENHRY, CDR2 SYGVKD. The CDR3 runs to 13 residues. The V end was cut by 8 bases, the J end by 6 bases, with 17 bases between. CDR3: CAILSDRNGEQYF. The CDR3 DNA follows: TGTGCCATCTTAAGCGACAGGAACGGCGAGCAGTACTTC.

This clone was observed once. The chain combines TRBV19 with TRBJ1-1; 8 bases are a match to TRBD1. V gave up 5 bases and J gave up 4 bases; unmatched junction bases: 9. There are 15 residues in the CDR3. Germline lookup yields CDR1 LNHDA and CDR2 SQIVND (reference sequence). The CDR3 region is CASSFTGTGSTEAFF. The CDR3 nucleotides read TGTGCCAGTAGTTTCACCGGGACAGGTTCCACTGAAGCTTTCTTT.

In this sample, this clone turned up a few times. V gene TRBV11-2 combines with J gene TRBJ2-3, with D possibly TRBD1 on 6 matching bases. Between the trimmed V and J ends, which lost 2 bases and 2 bases, there was a span of 14 bases. From germline, CDR1 is SGHAT and CDR2 FQNNGV. CDR3 length: 16 amino acids. The CDR3 region has the DNA TGTGCCAGCAGCTTAAGTGGCAGGGGCAACACAGATACGCAGTATTTT. It yields the protein CASSLSGRGNTDTQYF.

This clone was seen a handful of times. V is TRBV7-9 and J is TRBJ2-7, with 9 bases that match TRBD1. The CDR3 covers 14 residues. Germline CDR1 is SEHNR and CDR2 is FQNEAQ (reference sequence). V was clipped by 3 bases and J by 7 bases; unmatched bases: 7. The CDR3 DNA is TGTGCCAGCAGCTTTCCCGGACAGGGGCGGGAGCAGTACTTC. It specifies CASSFPGQGREQYF.

J is TRBJ2-3 and V is TRBV4-3; 7 bases agree with TRBD1. Germline V gene sequence: CDR1 LGHNA, CDR2 YSLEER. This CDR3 has 14 amino acids. V gave up 0 bases and J gave up 12 bases; unmatched junction bases: 9. CDR3 sequence: CASSQDPPGTEQYF. In DNA form, the CDR3 reads TGCGCCAGCAGCCAAGATCCGCCCGGGACAGAACAGTATTTT.

With respect to this clone: This clone may be a read error of a much larger clone one base away. Other DNA sequences in the sample encode the same CDR3. In nucleotides, the CDR3 is TGCGCCAGCAGCCAAGGACAGGGGGTCTACGAGCAGTACTTC. Its translation: CASSQGQGVYEQYF. This sequence joins TRBV4-1 and TRBJ2-7, with 9 bases that match TRBD1. The V gene's germline CDR1 is MGHRA and CDR2 YSYEKL. This CDR3 comprises 14 residues. The V gene end was trimmed by 1 base and the J gene end by 3 bases; junction bases not matched to a gene: 1.

The chain links TRBV7-9 to TRBJ1-1; D not resolved. V dropped 5 bases and J dropped 0 bases, with 13 bases sitting between them. The CDR3 covers 15 residues. Germline assignment: CDR1 SEHNR and CDR2 FQNEAQ (reference sequence). The CDR3 DNA is TGTGCCAGCAGCCCTTCGGGGTCCATGAACACTGAAGCTTTCTTT. This codes for CASSPSGSMNTEAFF.

This chain links TRBV7-2 with TRBJ2-3; D may be TRBD2 (5 bases). Germline assignment: CDR1 SGHTA and CDR2 FQGNSA. Trimming shortened V by 3 bases and J by 4 bases, and 11 bases separated the two germline ends. CDR3 length: 14 amino acids. For the CDR3, the DNA is TGTGCCAGCAGCTTTCTAGCTGAGGCAGATACGCAGTATTTT. It yields the protein CASSFLAEADTQYF. The complete variable domain, with remaining parts taken from reference TRBV7-2 and TRBJ2-3, reads GAGVSQSPSNKVTEKGKDVELRCDPISGHTALYWYRQSLGQGLEFLIYFQGNSAPDKSGLPSDRFSAERTGGSVSTLTIQRTQQEDSAVYLCASSFLAEADTQYFGPGTRLTVL.

Notes on this clone: Germline and junction disagree at one end, which may indicate a read error. The chain links TRBV10-3 to TRBJ2-5; 14 positions agree with TRBD2. The CDR3 is 17 amino acids. Germline V gene data show CDR1 as ENHRY and CDR2 as SYGVKD. This CDR3 is CASSYGLAGGSQETQYF. CDR3 nucleotide sequence: TGTGCCAGCAGTTACGGACTAGCGGGGGGATCTCAAGAGACCCAGTACTTC.

The chain carries TRBV9 and TRBJ1-5; D gene unclear. Germline loops: CDR1 SGDLS, CDR2 YYNGEE. V lost 0 bases and J 7 bases, leaving 11 bases between the germline ends. The CDR3 is made up of 14 amino acids. CDR3 region: CASSVDGLGQPQHF. The CDR3 bases are TGTGCCAGCAGCGTAGATGGACTTGGGCAGCCCCAGCATTTT.

The sample holds a few counts of this clone. J is TRBJ1-5 and V is TRBV30; no definite D call. Trimming removed 1 base from V and 5 bases from J, with 12 bases in between. There are 14 residues in the CDR3. Germline V gene lookup returns CDR1 GTSNPN and CDR2 SVGIG (reference sequence). Here the CDR3 DNA reads TGTGCCTGGAGTGAAGGGATCCGGGATCAGCCCCAGCATTTT. It translates to CAWSEGIRDQPQHF.

The chain carries TRBV2 and TRBJ1-6, with 9 bases fitting TRBD1. Per germline, CDR1 SNHLY and CDR2 FYNNEI. The CDR3 has 15 amino acids. J was trimmed by 7 bases and V by 6 bases; bases with no gene match: 7. Written as DNA, the CDR3 is TGTGCCAGCAGGGATACCGGGACAGGGAATTCACCCCTCCACTTT. Its protein is CASRDTGTGNSPLHF.

The sample holds one count of this clone. The V and J genes are TRBV10-3 and TRBJ2-1; a possible D gene is TRBD1 (5 bases). Germline-derived CDR1 and CDR2 are ENHRY and SYGVKD. Trimming cost V 10 bases and J 2 bases, with 12 bases left between them. The CDR3 spans 13 residues. The CDR3 DNA reads as TGTGCCACTGGACAAGGGGCCTACAATGAGCAGTTCTTC. This gives the protein CATGQGAYNEQFF.

The rearrangement uses TRBV29-1 and TRBJ1-1; D is uncertain. Germline CDR1 reads SQVTM; CDR2 reads ANQGSEA. The CDR3 covers 14 residues. Trimming cost V 4 bases and J 2 bases, with 14 bases left between them. CDR3 in amino acids: CSVVRGGDNTEAFF. In DNA, the CDR3 is TGCAGCGTTGTAAGAGGAGGCGACAACACTGAAGCTTTCTTT.

The chain combines TRBV6-5 with TRBJ2-7; 10 bases line up with TRBD1. The V gene's germline CDR1 is MNHEY and CDR2 SVGAGI. J lost 3 bases, V lost 8 bases, and 10 bases had no gene match. This CDR3 comprises 15 residues. This CDR3 is CASSPPGTGVYEQYF. The CDR3 DNA follows: TGTGCCAGCTCTCCCCCCGGGACAGGGGTCTACGAGCAGTACTTC.

This rearrangement joins TRBV19 to TRBJ2-1; no reliable D call. This CDR3 comprises 14 residues. In germline, CDR1 is LNHDA, CDR2 SQIVND (reference sequence). With 6 bases removed from V and 0 bases from J, the gap between germline ends came to 9 bases. The chain's CDR3 is CASRRSSSYNEQFF. The CDR3 bases are TGTGCCAGTAGACGCAGCAGCTCCTACAATGAGCAGTTCTTC.

The chain joins TRBV30 to TRBJ1-1, with D tentatively TRBD1 (5 bases). The CDR3 is 16 residues long. The V gene lost 1 base and the J gene lost 1 base, with 16 bases spanning the gap. Germline V gene lookup returns CDR1 GTSNPN and CDR2 SVGIG (reference sequence). CDR3 sequence (DNA): TGTGCCTGGAGTGCATCCAGGGCCACCCCGAACACTGAAGCTTTCTTT. Protein sequence: CAWSASRATPNTEAFF.